Listed here are 30 T cell receptor beta chains from one sample, sequenced in a study of blood T cell repertoires in COVID-19. The table came from immunoSEQ multiplex PCR; TCRdb's copy has only in-frame clones and leaves some out. This table has 370,000 or so clones, roughly 77% appearing once. Sequencing was done on a sample of peripheral blood. The receptors come from a human donor with acute or convalescent COVID-19. The donor label of this sample is uncertain.

The chain is built from TRBV23-1 and TRBJ1-6; the D is unclear. TRBV23-1 is assigned to the ORF class and has an uncertain function. V lost 2 bases and J 8 bases, leaving 19 bases between the germline ends. The CDR3 has 17 residues. In DNA form, the CDR3 reads TGCGCCAGCAGTCAAACGATGTCGATAGTCAACCATTCACCCCTCCACTTT. This translates into CASSQTMSIVNHSPLHF.

The chain combines TRBV12-3 or TRBV12-4 with TRBJ1-1; no clear D gene. V dropped 3 bases and J dropped 4 bases, with 9 bases sitting between them. The CDR3 sequence is 13 residues long. The CDR3 DNA sequence: TGTGCCAGCAGTTTCGGGGTTGGCACTGAAGCTTTCTTT. This encodes CASSFGVGTEAFF.

V gene TRBV9 combines with J gene TRBJ2-6; D perhaps matches TRBD1 (5 bases). V shed 0 bases and J shed 0 bases, with 10 bases lying between them. The CDR3 runs 17 residues. Germline V lookup: CDR1 SGDLS, CDR2 YYNGEE. The CDR3 bases are TGTGCCAGCAGCGTAGGGACAACTGACTCTGGGGCCAACGTCCTGACTTTC. This codes for CASSVGTTDSGANVLTF.

The chain employs TRBV11-2 and TRBJ1-6, with 7 bases lining up with TRBD1. V shed 5 bases and J 10 bases; nucleotides not matched to a gene: 17. This CDR3 is 17 amino acids long. CDR1 and CDR2 (germline): SGHAT, FQNNGV. Here the CDR3 reads CASSATGTAPKGSPLHF. CDR3 DNA: TGTGCCAGCAGCGCAACCGGGACAGCCCCAAAAGGGTCACCCCTCCACTTT.

The genes are TRBV7-2 and TRBJ1-5, with TRBD1 identical over 11 bases. The germline CDR1 and CDR2 sequences are SGHTA and FQGNSA. J was trimmed by 0 bases and V by 2 bases; bases with no gene match: 6. This CDR3 comprises 18 residues. The CDR3 loop is CASSLRTGGSYSNQPQHF. CDR3 in DNA: TGTGCCAGCAGCTTACGGACAGGGGGCTCCTATAGCAATCAGCCCCAGCATTTT.

This rearrangement joins TRBV28 to TRBJ2-1; the match to TRBD2 covers 10 bases. Per germline, CDR1 MDHEN and CDR2 SYDVKM. The CDR3 length is 17 residues. The V and J ends lost 3 bases and 4 bases, in that order; junction bases with no gene match: 9. CDR3 bases: TGTGCCAGCAGTTTCTCCACCGGGACTAGCGCTTACAATGAGCAGTTCTTC. It translates to CASSFSTGTSAYNEQFF.

The CDR3 spells CATSRVLAGALYNEQFF. CDR3 DNA sequence: TGTGCCACCAGCAGAGTCCTAGCGGGAGCGCTCTACAATGAGCAGTTCTTC. The V gene is TRBV15, the J gene TRBJ2-1; TRBD2 matches 10 bases. The CDR3 extends over 17 amino acids. Trimming at V came to 1 base and at J to 3 bases, leaving 6 bases not matched to a gene. Germline CDR1 LNHNV, CDR2 YYDKDF (reference sequence). The whole variable domain, filled in from reference TRBV15 and TRBJ2-1, reads DAMVIQNPRYQVTQFGKPVTLSCSQTLNHNVMYWYQQKSSQAPKLLFHYYDKDFNNEADTPDNFQSRRPNTSFCFLDIRSPGLGDTAMYLCATSRVLAGALYNEQFFGPGTRLTVL.

This chain connects TRBV27 to TRBJ1-3, with D perhaps matching TRBD1 (5 bases). Germline CDR1 MNHEY, CDR2 SMNVEV (reference sequence). The V end lost 6 bases, the J end lost 7 bases, and 19 bases lay between the germline ends. The CDR3 covers 15 residues. CDR3 DNA sequence: TGTGCCAGCAGCTTAGGTCGGGGGTTCGGGAACACCATATATTTT. Translating it yields CASSLGRGFGNTIYF.

This rearrangement joins TRBV25-1 to TRBJ1-1; 8 nucleotides line up with TRBD1. The J segment lost 1 base and the V segment lost 6 bases, leaving 7 bases of the junction unmatched. The CDR3 has 15 residues. The germline CDR1 and CDR2 sequences are MGHDK and SYGVNS. CDR3 sequence reads: CASSSDRAGNTEAFF. For the CDR3, the DNA is TGTGCCAGCAGCTCGGACAGGGCGGGGAACACTGAAGCTTTCTTT.

The sample holds many counts of this clone. This chain links TRBV19 with TRBJ1-2; D perhaps matches TRBD1 (5 bases). CDR1 is LNHDA, CDR2 SQIVND, per germline (reference sequence). The CDR3 consists of 13 residues. V dropped 5 bases and J dropped 5 bases, with 12 bases sitting between them. The DNA of the CDR3 is TGTGCCAGTAGTCGGGACTTTCGGTATGGCTACACCTTC. Its translation: CASSRDFRYGYTF.

The chain carries TRBV10-3 and TRBJ1-3; D is unclear. CDR1 and CDR2 from the germline V gene are ENHRY and SYGVKD. This CDR3 comprises 12 residues. Trimming shortened V by 4 bases and J by 2 bases, and 3 bases separated the two germline ends. The CDR3 region is CAISAAGNTIYF. As DNA, the CDR3 is TGTGCCATCAGTGCAGCTGGAAACACCATATATTTT.

The chain carries TRBV9 and TRBJ2-1; 7 bases are a match to TRBD2. J lost 8 bases, V lost 4 bases, and 15 bases had no gene match. Germline CDR1 is SGDLS and CDR2 is YYNGEE. CDR3 length: 16 amino acids. The CDR3 DNA is TGTGCCAGCAGCCCCACTTTTAGTTCACGGGGGGATGAGCAGTTCTTC. Translating it yields CASSPTFSSRGDEQFF.

This sequence joins TRBV3-1 (or the pseudogene TRBV3-2) and TRBJ2-3, with D uncertain. Germline V gene sequence: CDR1 LGHDT, CDR2 YNNKEL (reference sequence). The CDR3 covers 13 residues. V was trimmed by 3 bases and J by 11 bases, leaving 15 bases between them. The CDR3 spells CASSHTGAVEQYF. Written as DNA, the CDR3 is TGTGCCAGCAGCCACACCGGTGCGGTCGAGCAGTATTTT.

The chain recombines TRBV2 with TRBJ2-3; TRBD2 aligns across 11 bases. Germline V lookup: CDR1 SNHLY, CDR2 FYNNEI. The CDR3 is 13 residues long. With 10 bases clipped from V and 5 bases from J, the junction kept 5 bases outside the gene matches. Here the CDR3 reads CAIAGGLGDTQYF. For the CDR3, the DNA is TGTGCCATAGCGGGGGGGTTGGGAGATACGCAGTATTTT.

The chain carries TRBV15 and TRBJ2-7; a possible D gene is TRBD1 (6 bases). Germline V gene data show CDR1 as LNHNV and CDR2 as YYDKDF (reference sequence). The CDR3 runs to 14 residues. Trimming shortened V by 0 bases and J by 3 bases, and 9 bases separated the two germline ends. In DNA, the CDR3 is TGTGCCACCAGCAGAGATAACAGGGTCTACGAGCAGTACTTC. Amino acids: CATSRDNRVYEQYF. The full variable domain, in which reference TRBV15 and TRBJ2-7 provide the parts outside the CDR3, is DAMVIQNPRYQVTQFGKPVTLSCSQTLNHNVMYWYQQKSSQAPKLLFHYYDKDFNNEADTPDNFQSRRPNTSFCFLDIRSPGLGDTAMYLCATSRDNRVYEQYFGPGTRLTVT.

This clone has only a few counts. The V call is TRBV7-9, the J call TRBJ2-5; possibly TRBD1 for D (7 bases). CDR3 length equals 14 residues. Germline V gene data show CDR1 as SEHNR and CDR2 as FQNEAQ (reference sequence). The V end was cut by 5 bases, the J end by 2 bases, with 12 bases between. The CDR3 here is CASSRQGGQETQYF. The CDR3 DNA reads as TGTGCCAGCAGCCGGCAGGGGGGACAAGAGACCCAGTACTTC.

The V and J genes are TRBV5-4 and TRBJ2-7; TRBD2 aligns across 15 bases. Germline values: CDR1 SGHNT, CDR2 YYREEE (reference sequence). V shed 2 bases and J 1 base; nucleotides not matched to a gene: 4. This CDR3 is 17 amino acids long. The CDR3 coding sequence is TGTGCCAGCAGCTTCGGGACTAGCGGGAGGCCTTCCTACGAGCAGTACTTC. This gives the protein CASSFGTSGRPSYEQYF.

V is TRBV2 and J is TRBJ1-3, with unresolved D. From germline, CDR1 is SNHLY and CDR2 FYNNEI. The ends were cut back, 0 bases at V and 0 bases at J, with 12 bases in the middle. The CDR3 covers 17 residues. CDR3 nucleotides: TGTGCCAGCAGTGAAGCCAATACAAGGAGCTCTGGAAACACCATATATTTT. Its protein is CASSEANTRSSGNTIYF.

The rearrangement joins TRBV7-9 to TRBJ1-2, with 7 bases lining up with TRBD1. Germline assignment: CDR1 SEHNR and CDR2 FQNEAQ (reference sequence). There are 13 residues in the CDR3. The trim removed 4 bases at V and 8 bases at J, leaving 7 bases unmatched. CDR3 residues: CASSSGQAKGYTF. CDR3 bases: TGTGCCAGCAGCTCCGGACAGGCTAAGGGCTACACCTTC.

The V gene is TRBV10-3, the J gene TRBJ2-3; tentative D call: TRBD2 (6 bases). Trimming pared 1 base from V and 1 base from J, leaving 12 bases between. CDR1 and CDR2 from the germline V gene are ENHRY and SYGVKD. The CDR3 has 16 residues. The CDR3 DNA follows: TGTGCCATCAGTGAGTTAGCGGTAATCGGCACAGATACGCAGTATTTT. Amino acids: CAISELAVIGTDTQYF.

V is TRBV7-2 and J is TRBJ2-2, with D perhaps TRBD2 (6 bases). Between the trimmed V and J ends, which lost 3 bases and 4 bases, there was a span of 12 bases. Germline V lookup: CDR1 SGHTA, CDR2 FQGNSA. The CDR3 is made up of 15 amino acids. In DNA, the CDR3 is TGTGCCAGCAGCTTCGGGAGTCGAACCACCGGGGAGCTGTTTTTT. It yields the protein CASSFGSRTTGELFF.

This rearrangement joins TRBV5-1 to TRBJ1-1; D possibly corresponds to TRBD1 (5 bases). Germline CDR1 SGHRS, CDR2 YFSETQ. Trimming took 4 bases from V and 0 from J, leaving 13 bases between them. There are 15 residues in the CDR3. CDR3 residues: CASSPETAMNTEAFF. The DNA for the CDR3 is TGCGCCAGCAGCCCGGAGACAGCCATGAACACTGAAGCTTTCTTT.

The CDR3 is CASSPGPSVFYNEQFF. The DNA for the CDR3 is TGTGCCAGCTCCCCGGGCCCTAGCGTGTTCTACAATGAGCAGTTCTTC. This sequence joins TRBV18 and TRBJ2-1, with D possibly matching TRBD2 (6 bases). Trimming left V 6 bases short and J 3 bases short, with 18 bases between. The CDR3 contains 16 residues. Per germline, CDR1 KGHSH and CDR2 LQKENI.

CDR3 residues: CASSNAGTGRSDTQYF. CDR3 nucleotides: TGTGCCAGCAGCAATGCCGGGACAGGGAGGTCAGATACGCAGTATTTT. The chain has TRBV7-9 and TRBJ2-3, with TRBD1 identical over 9 bases. V lost 5 bases, J lost 4 bases, and 10 bases stayed unmatched. This CDR3 region has 16 residues. Germline V gene data show CDR1 as SEHNR and CDR2 as FQNEAQ (reference sequence).

This chain links TRBV6-6 with TRBJ1-2; a weak D match, TRBD1 (5 bases). Trimming cost V 3 bases and J 8 bases, with 13 bases left between them. The V gene's germline CDR1 is MNHNY and CDR2 SVGAGI (reference sequence). This CDR3 is 13 amino acids long. As DNA, the CDR3 is TGTGCCAGCAGTTATCAGGGATCCGGAGGCTACACCTTC. This encodes CASSYQGSGGYTF.

This chain connects TRBV3-1 (or the pseudogene TRBV3-2) to TRBJ1-2, with unresolved D. This CDR3 is 12 amino acids long. Trimming took 3 bases from V and 8 from J, leaving 10 bases between them. In germline, CDR1 is LGHDT, CDR2 YNNKEL (reference sequence). CDR3 in amino acids: CASSHQRRGYTF. DNA for the CDR3: TGTGCCAGCAGCCACCAGAGGAGGGGCTACACCTTC.

This chain links TRBV5-1 with TRBJ1-2, with 9 bases that match TRBD1. This CDR3 has 18 amino acids. V lost 3 bases to trimming and J lost 0 bases; unmatched junction nucleotides: 12. The germline CDR1 and CDR2 sequences are SGHRS and YFSETQ. The CDR3 nucleotides are TGCGCCAGCAGCTATGCGACAGGGGGGAAGATCGCTAACTATGGCTACACCTTC. Translating gives CASSYATGGKIANYGYTF.

DNA for the CDR3: TGTGCCAGCTCACGATCGACAGGGCAGGGTGAAGCTTTCTTT. Amino acids: CASSRSTGQGEAFF. The gene calls are TRBV18 and TRBJ1-1; 7 bases map to TRBD1. This CDR3 contains 14 residues. V shed 4 bases, J shed 7 bases, and the junction held 9 bases outside the gene matches. Germline V gives CDR1 KGHSH, CDR2 LQKENI.

Comments on this clone: Other DNA sequences from this sample encode an identical CDR3 as well. J is TRBJ1-1 and V is TRBV6-6; TRBD1 agrees at 9 bases. CDR1 and CDR2 (germline): MNHNY, SVGAGI (reference sequence). This CDR3 spans 14 amino acids. The V gene end was trimmed by 5 bases and the J gene end by 2 bases; junction bases not matched to a gene: 3. The DNA for the CDR3 is TGTGCCAGCAGTAGGGGACAGGGAAACACTGAAGCTTTCTTT. It codes for CASSRGQGNTEAFF.

The chain uses TRBV7-2 and TRBJ2-3, with TRBD2 matching 10 bases. This CDR3 spans 17 amino acids. The V segment lost 0 bases and the J segment 6 bases; nucleotides outside the gene matches: 9. Looked up from germline, CDR1 is SGHTA and CDR2 is FQGNSA. CDR3 nucleotides: TGTGCCAGCAGCTTAGCATCCCTAGCGGGGGTCCGGGATACGCAGTATTTT. This translates into CASSLASLAGVRDTQYF.